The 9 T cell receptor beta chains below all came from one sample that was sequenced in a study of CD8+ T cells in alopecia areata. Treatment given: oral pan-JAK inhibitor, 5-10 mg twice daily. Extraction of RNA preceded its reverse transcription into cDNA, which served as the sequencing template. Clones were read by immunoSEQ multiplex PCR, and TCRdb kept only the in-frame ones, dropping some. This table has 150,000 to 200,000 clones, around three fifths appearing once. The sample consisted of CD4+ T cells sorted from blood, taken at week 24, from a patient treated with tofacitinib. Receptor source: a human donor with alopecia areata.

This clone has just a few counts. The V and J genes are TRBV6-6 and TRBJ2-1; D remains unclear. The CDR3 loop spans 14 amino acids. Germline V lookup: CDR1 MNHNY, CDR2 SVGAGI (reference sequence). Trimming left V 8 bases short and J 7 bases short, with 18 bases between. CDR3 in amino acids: CASGEAAWVNEQFF. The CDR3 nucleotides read TGTGCCAGCGGCGAGGCAGCGTGGGTTAATGAGCAGTTCTTC.

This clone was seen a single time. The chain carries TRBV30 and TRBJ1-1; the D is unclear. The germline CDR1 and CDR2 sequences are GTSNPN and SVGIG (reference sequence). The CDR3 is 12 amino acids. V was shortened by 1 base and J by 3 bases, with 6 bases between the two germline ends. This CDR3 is CAWSEGHTEAFF. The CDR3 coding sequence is TGTGCCTGGAGTGAAGGACACACTGAAGCTTTCTTT.

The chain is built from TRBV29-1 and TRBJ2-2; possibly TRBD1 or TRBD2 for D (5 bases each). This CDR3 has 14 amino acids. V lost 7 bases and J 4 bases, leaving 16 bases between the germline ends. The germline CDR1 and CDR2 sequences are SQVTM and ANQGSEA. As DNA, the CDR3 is TGCAGCGCGCAAAATGTTGGGGGCACCGGGGAGCTGTTTTTT. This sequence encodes CSAQNVGGTGELFF.

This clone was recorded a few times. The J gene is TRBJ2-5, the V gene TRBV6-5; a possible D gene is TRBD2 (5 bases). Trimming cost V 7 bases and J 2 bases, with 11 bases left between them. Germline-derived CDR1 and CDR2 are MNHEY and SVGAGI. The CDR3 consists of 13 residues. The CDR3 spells CASTDSGQETQYF. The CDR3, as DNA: TGTGCCAGCACGGACTCCGGGCAAGAGACCCAGTACTTC.

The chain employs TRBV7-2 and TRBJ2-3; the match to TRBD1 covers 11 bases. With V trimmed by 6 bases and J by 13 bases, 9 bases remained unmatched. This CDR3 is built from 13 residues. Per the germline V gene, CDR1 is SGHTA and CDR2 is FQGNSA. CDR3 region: CASRMSGTGGKYF. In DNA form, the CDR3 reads TGTGCCAGCAGAATGAGCGGGACAGGGGGAAAGTATTTT.

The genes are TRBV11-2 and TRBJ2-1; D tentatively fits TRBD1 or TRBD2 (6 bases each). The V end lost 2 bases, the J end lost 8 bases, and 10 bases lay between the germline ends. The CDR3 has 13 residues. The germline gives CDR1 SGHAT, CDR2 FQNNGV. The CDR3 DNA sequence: TGTGCCAGCAGCTTAATGGGGGGCCATGAGCAGTTCTTC. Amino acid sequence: CASSLMGGHEQFF.

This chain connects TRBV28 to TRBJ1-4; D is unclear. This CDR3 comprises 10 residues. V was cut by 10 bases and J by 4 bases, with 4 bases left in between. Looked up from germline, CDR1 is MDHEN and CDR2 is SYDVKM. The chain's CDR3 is CATYNEKLFF. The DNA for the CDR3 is TGTGCCACCTATAATGAAAAACTGTTTTTT. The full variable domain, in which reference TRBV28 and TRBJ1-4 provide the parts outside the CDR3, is DVKVTQSSRYLVKRTGEKVFLECVQDMDHENMFWYRQDPGLGLRLIYFSYDVKMKEKGDIPEGYSVSREKKERFSLILESASTNQTSMYLCATYNEKLFFGSGTQLSVL.

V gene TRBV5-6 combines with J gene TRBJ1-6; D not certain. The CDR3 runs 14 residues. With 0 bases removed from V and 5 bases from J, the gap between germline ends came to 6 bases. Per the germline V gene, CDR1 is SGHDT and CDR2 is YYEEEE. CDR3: CASSLEQNNSPLHF. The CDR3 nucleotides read TGTGCCAGCAGCTTGGAGCAGAATAATTCACCCCTCCACTTT.

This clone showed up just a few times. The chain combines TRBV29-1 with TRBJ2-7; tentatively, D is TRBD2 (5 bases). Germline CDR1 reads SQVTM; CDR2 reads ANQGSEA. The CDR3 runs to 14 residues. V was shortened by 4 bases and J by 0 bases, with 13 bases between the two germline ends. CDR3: CSVAPERDSYEQYF. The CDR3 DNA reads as TGCAGCGTTGCCCCGGAGAGGGACTCCTACGAGCAGTACTTC.